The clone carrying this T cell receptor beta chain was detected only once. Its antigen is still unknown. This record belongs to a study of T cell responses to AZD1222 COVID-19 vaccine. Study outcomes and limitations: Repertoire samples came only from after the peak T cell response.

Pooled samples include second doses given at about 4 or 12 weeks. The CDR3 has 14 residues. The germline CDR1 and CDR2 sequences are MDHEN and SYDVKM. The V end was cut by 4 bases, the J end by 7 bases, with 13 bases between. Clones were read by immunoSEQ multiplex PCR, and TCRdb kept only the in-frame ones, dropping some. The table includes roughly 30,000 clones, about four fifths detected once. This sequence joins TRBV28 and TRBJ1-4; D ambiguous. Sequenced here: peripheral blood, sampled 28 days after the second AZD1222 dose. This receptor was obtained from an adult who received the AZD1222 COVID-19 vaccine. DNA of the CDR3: TGTGCCAGCAGTTCCCATCTCAGAACTGAAAAACTGTTTTTT. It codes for CASSSHLRTEKLFF.